This passage covers 30 T cell receptor beta chains from one sample sequenced in a study of blood T cell repertoires in COVID-19. TCRdb's table, derived via immunoSEQ multiplex PCR, lists solely in-frame clones and lacks some. The table has a few hundred thousand clones, around 89% seen once; the top ten hold 8% to 10%. The specimen was PBMCs or T cells enriched from blood (not recorded which). These receptor sequences come from a woman in her 40s who had recovered from COVID-19.

V and J are TRBV6-5 and TRBJ2-1, with D maybe TRBD2 (6 bases). The CDR3 consists of 16 residues. CDR1 and CDR2 from the germline V gene are MNHEY and SVGAGI. V was clipped by 0 bases and J by 0 bases, with 9 bases between them. The CDR3 is CASSYSGAGSYNEQFF. The DNA of the CDR3 is TGTGCCAGCAGTTACTCGGGAGCGGGCTCCTACAATGAGCAGTTCTTC.

This rearrangement joins TRBV12-3 or TRBV12-4 to TRBJ1-2; perhaps TRBD1 as D (5 bases). This CDR3 contains 13 residues. V lost 3 bases and J lost 8, with 13 bases in between. CDR3 protein: CASSLGGVGGYTF. The CDR3 DNA reads as TGTGCCAGCAGTTTGGGGGGAGTGGGAGGCTACACCTTC.

CDR3 residues: CASSQAVGQIFYGYTF. DNA for the CDR3: TGCGCCAGCAGCCAGGCAGTGGGACAAATCTTCTATGGCTACACCTTC. The gene calls are TRBV4-3 and TRBJ1-2; possibly TRBD1 for D (6 bases). The CDR3 sequence is 16 residues long. CDR1 and CDR2 (germline): LGHNA, YSLEER. The V and J ends lost 3 bases and 4 bases respectively, with 18 bases between them.

This chain links TRBV10-1 with TRBJ1-5; 7 bases agree with TRBD1. Germline loops: CDR1 WNHNN, CDR2 SYGVQD (reference sequence). Trimming removed 6 bases from V and 3 bases from J; junction bases left unmatched: 8. CDR3 length: 15 residues. CDR3 sequence: CASSLRQGLNQPQHF. CDR3 DNA sequence: TGCGCCAGCAGCCTAAGACAGGGACTCAATCAGCCCCAGCATTTT.

J is TRBJ1-1 and V is TRBV19; possible D gene TRBD1, 5 bases. The CDR3 is 12 amino acids. The V end lost 3 bases, the J end lost 8 bases, and 10 bases lay between the germline ends. The germline V gene encodes CDR1 LNHDA and CDR2 SQIVND (reference sequence). CDR3 amino acids: CASSIRGEEAFF. The DNA for the CDR3 is TGTGCCAGTAGTATTAGGGGTGAAGAAGCTTTCTTT.

The chain recombines TRBV21-1 with TRBJ2-7; the tabulated D call, TRBD1, remains unverified against the DNA. TRBV21-1 is a pseudogene segment. This CDR3 contains 15 residues. For the CDR3, the DNA is TGTGCCAGCAGCACGACAGGGATAAAGCCCTACGAGCAGTACTTC. This encodes CASSTTGIKPYEQYF.

The J gene is TRBJ2-3, the V gene TRBV6-2 or TRBV6-3; no definite D call. This CDR3 is built from 14 residues. V dropped 0 bases and J dropped 2 bases, with 6 bases sitting between them. In germline, CDR1 is MNHEY, CDR2 SVGEGT. CDR3 loop: CASSYSILTDTQYF. Written as DNA, the CDR3 is TGTGCCAGCAGTTACTCCATACTCACAGATACGCAGTATTTT.

The V gene is TRBV28, the J gene TRBJ1-5; D uncertain. The CDR3 runs to 14 residues. The V end was cut by 8 bases, the J end by 0 bases, with 11 bases between. The germline CDR1 and CDR2 sequences are MDHEN and SYDVKM. The CDR3 reads CASLPGVSNQPQHF. In DNA, the CDR3 is TGTGCCAGCCTTCCCGGGGTTAGCAATCAGCCCCAGCATTTT. The whole variable domain, filled in from reference TRBV28 and TRBJ1-5, reads DVKVTQSSRYLVKRTGEKVFLECVQDMDHENMFWYRQDPGLGLRLIYFSYDVKMKEKGDIPEGYSVSREKKERFSLILESASTNQTSMYLCASLPGVSNQPQHFGDGTRLSIL.

By frequency in the sample, this clone is medium-sized. V is TRBV7-6 and J is TRBJ2-7; TRBD1 is a possible D gene (7 bases). The V and J ends lost 5 bases and 4 bases respectively, with 15 bases between them. CDR1 is SGHVS and CDR2 is FNYEAQ in the germline V gene. The CDR3 has 14 amino acids. The CDR3 reads CASSQGGGIYEQYF. CDR3 sequence (DNA): TGTGCCAGCAGCCAGGGGGGTGGGATATACGAGCAGTACTTC.

This clone was counted a few times. The chain uses TRBV11-2 and TRBJ2-5; the match to TRBD2 covers 8 bases. Losses at the gene ends were 3 bases for V and 5 bases for J; bases not matched to a gene: 5. The CDR3 covers 14 residues. Germline V lookup: CDR1 SGHAT, CDR2 FQNNGV. CDR3 sequence (DNA): TGTGCCAGCAGCTTCCGGGGGGGCCCCGAGACCCAGTACTTC. Translation gives CASSFRGGPETQYF.

The DNA of the CDR3 is TGTGCCAGCAGCCCCCGGACAGGGGAACAGCCCCAGCATTTT. Encoded protein: CASSPRTGEQPQHF. This chain connects TRBV3-1 (or the pseudogene TRBV3-2) to TRBJ1-5, with TRBD1 matching 9 bases. This CDR3 spans 14 amino acids. V gave up 4 bases and J gave up 7 bases; unmatched junction bases: 5. Germline CDR1 and CDR2: LGHDT and YNNKEL (reference sequence).

J is TRBJ2-7 and V is TRBV10-3, with D possibly being TRBD1 (5 bases). In germline, CDR1 is ENHRY, CDR2 SYGVKD. Deletions cut 8 bases from V and 6 bases from J, with 14 bases between. The CDR3 spans 12 residues. The CDR3 sequence is CAIGQGNTEQYF. DNA of the CDR3: TGTGCCATCGGGCAGGGTAATACCGAGCAGTACTTC.

V gene TRBV7-8 combines with J gene TRBJ2-2; 12 bases fit TRBD2. Trimming at V came to 5 bases and at J to 0 bases, leaving 4 bases not matched to a gene. Per germline, CDR1 SGHVS and CDR2 FQNEAQ. There are 17 residues in the CDR3. The CDR3 is CASSGTSGGPNTGELFF. The CDR3 DNA is TGTGCCAGCAGCGGCACTAGCGGGGGGCCGAACACCGGGGAGCTGTTTTTT.

With respect to this clone: Distinct nucleotide sequences in the sample also encode this CDR3. This chain joins TRBV7-3 and TRBJ2-5, with 8 bases identical to TRBD2. The ends lost 4 bases at V and 4 bases at J; junction bases unmatched: 2. CDR3 length: 13 amino acids. Germline-derived CDR1 and CDR2 are SGHTA and FQGTGA. The CDR3 DNA reads TGTGCCAGCAGCTCCGGGACTAGAGAGACCCAGTACTTC. Translating gives CASSSGTRETQYF.

The V call is TRBV3-1 (or the pseudogene TRBV3-2), the J call TRBJ1-4; no clear D. Germline CDR1 reads LGHDT; CDR2 reads YNNKEL (reference sequence). CDR3 length: 15 residues. V gave up 1 base and J gave up 4 bases, with 10 bases separating them. CDR3 DNA: TGTGCCAGCAGCCAAGGAAGAGTCCTTAATGAAAAACTGTTTTTT. Translated, it gives CASSQGRVLNEKLFF.

The table lists this clone with a count of one. This sequence joins TRBV5-8 and TRBJ2-1; 14 positions agree with TRBD2. Germline-derived CDR1 and CDR2 are SGHTS and YDEGEE. V lost 3 bases, J lost 8 bases, and 7 bases stayed unmatched. The CDR3 runs 16 residues. This CDR3 is CASSSLGLAGVHEQFF. CDR3 coding DNA: TGTGCCAGCAGCTCATTGGGACTAGCGGGAGTCCATGAGCAGTTCTTC.

The chain carries TRBV9 and TRBJ2-1, with D uncertain. This CDR3 region has 16 residues. With 0 bases removed from V and 0 bases from J, the gap between germline ends came to 10 bases. The germline CDR1 and CDR2 sequences are SGDLS and YYNGEE. CDR3 coding DNA: TGTGCCAGCAGCGTAGAAGAGACTCCCTCCTACAATGAGCAGTTCTTC. Protein product: CASSVEETPSYNEQFF.

The chain uses TRBV2 and TRBJ2-3, with 11 bases matching TRBD1. The CDR3 length is 14 residues. J lost 6 bases, V lost 5 bases, and 4 bases had no gene match. The V gene's germline CDR1 is SNHLY and CDR2 FYNNEI. CDR3 loop: CASSQDRGRDTQYF. CDR3 DNA: TGTGCCAGCAGTCAGGACAGGGGGCGGGATACGCAGTATTTT.

The CDR3 loop reads CASSYSVLAGTGELFF. The CDR3 DNA reads TGTGCCAGCAGTTACTCAGTACTAGCGGGGACCGGGGAGCTGTTTTTT. J is TRBJ2-2 and V is TRBV6-5, with 10 bases that match TRBD2. CDR1 is MNHEY and CDR2 is SVGAGI in the germline V gene. The CDR3 spans 16 residues. Trimming took 0 bases from V and 5 from J; bases not matched to a gene: 3.

The gene calls are TRBV27 and TRBJ1-5, with D unclear. Trimming removed 3 bases at V and 2 bases at J, with 8 bases between. The CDR3 sequence is 14 residues long. Per germline, CDR1 MNHEY and CDR2 SMNVEV (reference sequence). CDR3 DNA: TGTGCCAGCAGTTTCGCCACAGGCAATCAGCCCCAGCATTTT. This codes for CASSFATGNQPQHF.

The chain joins TRBV27 to TRBJ1-3; 7 bases are shared with TRBD1. Unmatched junction bases numbered 3, after V lost 4 bases and J lost 0 bases. CDR3 length equals 15 residues. Germline-derived CDR1 and CDR2 are MNHEY and SMNVEV (reference sequence). CDR3 sequence (DNA): TGTGCCAGCAGTTCGGGACAGACCTCTGGAAACACCATATATTTT. Translating gives CASSSGQTSGNTIYF.

The chain recombines TRBV7-3 with TRBJ2-7, with TRBD2 as a possible D gene (5 bases). CDR1 and CDR2 from the germline V gene are SGHTA and FQGTGA. CDR3 length equals 15 residues. The V gene lost 1 base and the J gene lost 5 bases, with 15 bases spanning the gap. In DNA, the CDR3 is TGTGCCAGCAGCTTAAACCCGGCGGGTAGCGACGAGCAGTACTTC. The encoded protein is CASSLNPAGSDEQYF.

V gene TRBV28 combines with J gene TRBJ2-7; TRBD1 agrees at 8 bases. V was clipped by 6 bases and J by 4 bases; unmatched bases: 5. The CDR3 is 13 amino acids. Per the germline V gene, CDR1 is MDHEN and CDR2 is SYDVKM. CDR3 coding DNA: TGTGCCAGCAGGGATGGACAGGGTTACGAGCAGTACTTC. This translates into CASRDGQGYEQYF.

The V gene is TRBV28, the J gene TRBJ2-7, with a tentative D call TRBD1 (5 bases). The V end was cut by 3 bases, the J end by 0 bases, with 15 bases between. Germline V CDR1 and CDR2: MDHEN, SYDVKM. The CDR3 has 16 amino acids. CDR3 in amino acids: CASSFFSRASSYEQYF. The CDR3, as DNA: TGTGCCAGCAGTTTTTTTTCCAGGGCGAGCTCCTACGAGCAGTACTTC.

The gene calls are TRBV27 and TRBJ2-5; 9 bases are a match to TRBD2. The V gene end was trimmed by 4 bases and the J gene end by 0 bases; junction bases not matched to a gene: 3. The CDR3 covers 15 residues. The germline V gene has CDR1 MNHEY and CDR2 SMNVEV (reference sequence). CDR3 sequence (DNA): TGTGCCAGCAGTTCTAGCGGGGCATACCAAGAGACCCAGTACTTC. It encodes CASSSSGAYQETQYF.

The chain links TRBV30 to TRBJ2-1; D not resolved. Germline lookup yields CDR1 GTSNPN and CDR2 SVGIG (reference sequence). The CDR3 covers 13 residues. The germline V and J ends were trimmed by 0 bases and 7 bases, with 10 bases remaining between them. The CDR3 protein is CAWSVLQENEQFF. The CDR3 DNA is TGTGCCTGGAGTGTACTGCAGGAAAATGAGCAGTTCTTC.

The chain employs TRBV7-8 and TRBJ1-1; D is unclear. Trimming stripped 5 bases from V and 6 bases from J, with 16 bases between. This CDR3 is built from 14 residues. Germline loops: CDR1 SGHVS, CDR2 FQNEAQ. CDR3 DNA: TGTGCCAGCAGCCGCCGGAGCGGTCTAGCTGAAGCTTTCTTT. This codes for CASSRRSGLAEAFF.

This chain uses TRBV2 with TRBJ2-7; 10 bases are shared with TRBD2. The V gene's germline CDR1 is SNHLY and CDR2 FYNNEI. The V segment lost 4 bases and the J segment 5 bases; nucleotides outside the gene matches: 11. The CDR3 has 16 residues. In nucleotides, the CDR3 is TGTGCCAGCAGTGCTACACACAGCGGGGGGGCCCACGAGCAGTACTTC. This sequence encodes CASSATHSGGAHEQYF.

This rearrangement joins TRBV6-5 to TRBJ1-1; no definite D call. Per germline, CDR1 MNHEY and CDR2 SVGAGI. V was cut by 8 bases and J by 1 base, with 17 bases left in between. CDR3 length equals 15 residues. CDR3 region: CASWAEGFGNTEAFF. The DNA of the CDR3 is TGTGCCAGCTGGGCCGAGGGCTTCGGGAACACTGAAGCTTTCTTT.

In this sample, this clone turned up once. This sequence joins TRBV21-1 and TRBJ1-2. TRBV21-1 is a recognized pseudogene. The CDR3 is 18 residues long. CDR3 nucleotide sequence: TGTGCCAGCGCCCTGAGGGAGGGTATTCTCGCCCATTTTAATGGCTACACCTTC. Amino acid sequence: CASALREGILAHFNGYTF.